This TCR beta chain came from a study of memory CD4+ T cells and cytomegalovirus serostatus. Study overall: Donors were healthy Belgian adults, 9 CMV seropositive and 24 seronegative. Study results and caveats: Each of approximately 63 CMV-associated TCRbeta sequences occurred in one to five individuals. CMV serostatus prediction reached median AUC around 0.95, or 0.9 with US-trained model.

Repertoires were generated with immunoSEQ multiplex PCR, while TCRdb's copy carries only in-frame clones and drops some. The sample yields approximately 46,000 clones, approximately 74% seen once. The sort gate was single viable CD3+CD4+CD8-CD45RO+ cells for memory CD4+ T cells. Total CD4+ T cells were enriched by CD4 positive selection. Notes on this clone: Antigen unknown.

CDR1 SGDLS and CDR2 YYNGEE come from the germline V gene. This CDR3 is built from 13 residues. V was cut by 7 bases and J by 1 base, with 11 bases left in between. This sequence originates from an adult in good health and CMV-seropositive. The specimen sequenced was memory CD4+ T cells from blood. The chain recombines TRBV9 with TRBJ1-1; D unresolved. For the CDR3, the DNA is TGTGCCAGCGGCCAGGACGGGAACACTGAAGCTTTCTTT. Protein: CASGQDGNTEAFF.